This passage covers 2 T cell receptor beta chains from one sample sequenced in a study of cytomegalovirus exposure and HLA in healthy donors. Amplification used 60 Vbeta primers and 13 Jbeta primers. Some clones are missing from TCRdb's copy, which holds only in-frame ones; the method was immunoSEQ multiplex PCR. Of 120,000 to 150,000 clones listed, around 83% were seen once; the top ten hold less than 1.5%. Sequencing was performed on PBMCs. These receptors all come from a male donor in good health and CMV-seropositive.

V usage is TRBV9 and J usage is TRBJ2-7, with D possibly being TRBD2 (7 bases). The CDR3 contains 14 residues. CDR1 is SGDLS, CDR2 YYNGEE, per germline. V lost 4 bases and J lost 2, with 13 bases in between. As DNA, the CDR3 is TGTGCCAGCAGCCCCGGCGGGGGCACCTACGAGCAGTACTTC. Its protein product is CASSPGGGTYEQYF.

J is TRBJ1-2 and V is TRBV4-1, with TRBD1 identical over 7 bases. The J segment lost 4 bases and the V segment lost 1 base, leaving 3 bases of the junction unmatched. The CDR3 is 14 residues long. Germline values: CDR1 MGHRA, CDR2 YSYEKL. Here the CDR3 reads CASSQGQGGYGYTF. DNA of the CDR3: TGCGCCAGCAGCCAAGGACAGGGAGGCTATGGCTACACCTTC.